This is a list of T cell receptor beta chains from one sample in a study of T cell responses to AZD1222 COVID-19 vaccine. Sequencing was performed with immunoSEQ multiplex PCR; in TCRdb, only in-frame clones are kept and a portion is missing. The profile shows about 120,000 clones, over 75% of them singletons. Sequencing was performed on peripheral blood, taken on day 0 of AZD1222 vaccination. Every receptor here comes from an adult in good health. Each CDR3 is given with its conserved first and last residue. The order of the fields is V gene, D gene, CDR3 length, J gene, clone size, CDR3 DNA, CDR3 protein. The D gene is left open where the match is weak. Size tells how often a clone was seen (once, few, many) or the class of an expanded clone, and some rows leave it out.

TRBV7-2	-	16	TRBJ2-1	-	TGTGCCAGCAGCTTAGGACAGTCTCTAGGCTACAATGAGCAGTTCTTC	CASSLGQSLGYNEQFF
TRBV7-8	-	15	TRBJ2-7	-	TGTGCCAGCAGCTCCACACTCGGACCGGCCTACGAGCAGTACTTC	CASSSTLGPAYEQYF
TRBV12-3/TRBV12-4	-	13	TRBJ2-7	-	TGTGCCAGCAGTCTCTCCTTTCCCTACGAGCAGTACTTC	CASSLSFPYEQYF
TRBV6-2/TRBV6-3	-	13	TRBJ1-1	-	TGTGCCAGCAGTTCCAGGGAGCACACTGAAGCTTTCTTT	CASSSREHTEAFF
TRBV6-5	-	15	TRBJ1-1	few	TGTGCCAGCAGAACTCCTCGGCAGAAGAACACTGAAGCTTTCTTT	CASRTPRQKNTEAFF
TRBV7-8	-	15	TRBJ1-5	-	TGTGCCAGCAGCTTCGGCGGGGCTAGCAATCAGCCCCAGCATTTT	CASSFGGASNQPQHF
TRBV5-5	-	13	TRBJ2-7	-	TGTGCCAGCAGTTTGAGGCAGGAGTACGAGCAGTACTTC	CASSLRQEYEQYF
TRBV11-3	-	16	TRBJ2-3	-	TGTGCCAGCAGCTTAGACAGTGCAACTAGCACAGATACGCAGTATTTT	CASSLDSATSTDTQYF
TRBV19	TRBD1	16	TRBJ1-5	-	TGTGCCAGTAGTACCCCGGGGCAGGGGGCGAATCAGCCCCAGCATTTT	CASSTPGQGANQPQHF
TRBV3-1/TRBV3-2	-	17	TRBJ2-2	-	TGTGCCAGCAGCCAACCACAGGGGGGGGCGAACACCGGGGAGCTGTTTTTT	CASSQPQGGANTGELFF
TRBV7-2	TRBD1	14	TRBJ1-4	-	TGTGCCAGCAAACCGGGACAGGGCATCGAAAAACTGTTTTTT	CASKPGQGIEKLFF
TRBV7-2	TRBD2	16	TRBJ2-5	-	TGTGCCAGCAGCTTAAAGAACGGGGGGGCCCGGGAGACCCAGTACTTC	CASSLKNGGARETQYF
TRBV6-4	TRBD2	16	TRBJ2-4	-	TGTGCCAGCACACTAGCGGGGGGCCCAGCCAAAAACATTCAGTACTTC	CASTLAGGPAKNIQYF
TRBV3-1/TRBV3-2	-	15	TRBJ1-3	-	TGTGCCAGCAGAGGGCGGTCTGCCTCTGGAAACACCATATATTTT	CASRGRSASGNTIYF
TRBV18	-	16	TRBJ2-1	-	TGTGCCAGCTCACCACAGGGACCAGGCTCCTACAATGAGCAGTTCTTC	CASSPQGPGSYNEQFF
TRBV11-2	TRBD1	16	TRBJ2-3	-	TGTGCCAGCAGCTTAGGAGGGACAGGGTCTTCAGATACGCAGTATTTT	CASSLGGTGSSDTQYF
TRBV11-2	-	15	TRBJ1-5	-	TGTGCCAGCAGCTTAGCACCTTGGGGCAATCAGCCCCAGCATTTT	CASSLAPWGNQPQHF
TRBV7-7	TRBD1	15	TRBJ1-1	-	TGTGCTAGCAGCTTAGCTGGGACAGGGAACACTGAAGCTTTCTTT	CASSLAGTGNTEAFF
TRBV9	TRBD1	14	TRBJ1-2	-	TGTGCCAGCAGCGTAGGTCAGGGGGCGAGAGGCTACACCTTC	CASSVGQGARGYTF
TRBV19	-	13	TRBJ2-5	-	TGTGCCAGTAGTCGCAGTATGGCAGAGACCCAGTACTTC	CASSRSMAETQYF
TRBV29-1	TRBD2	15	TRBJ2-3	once	TGCAGCGCAGTCCCCAGCGGGGGCCCCACAGATACGCAGTATTTT	CSAVPSGGPTDTQYF
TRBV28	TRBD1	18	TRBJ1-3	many	TGTGCCAGCAGTCCCGACGACAGGGGGTGGATAACGGGAAACACCATATATTTT	CASSPDDRGWITGNTIYF
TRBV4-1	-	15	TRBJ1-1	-	TGCGCCAGCAGCCACAAATTGGGGGGAAGCACTGAAGCTTTCTTT	CASSHKLGGSTEAFF
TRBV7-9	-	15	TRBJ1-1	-	TGTGCCAGCAGCACAAAGGGACGGCTGAACACTGAAGCTTTCTTT	CASSTKGRLNTEAFF
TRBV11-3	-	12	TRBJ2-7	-	TGTGCCAGCAGCCACGACAGCTACGAGCAGTACTTC	CASSHDSYEQYF
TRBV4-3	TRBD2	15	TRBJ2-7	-	TGCGCCAGCAGCCAAGATCTAGCGGGGGGGTACGAGCAGTACTTC	CASSQDLAGGYEQYF
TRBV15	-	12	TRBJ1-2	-	TGTGCCACCAGCGGGGCGGGGTATGGCTACACCTTC	CATSGAGYGYTF
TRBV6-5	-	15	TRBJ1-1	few	TGTGCCAGCAGTTCCGGAAGGCAGGGGACCCCTGAAGCTTTCTTT	CASSSGRQGTPEAFF
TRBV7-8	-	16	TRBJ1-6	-	TGTGCCAGCAGCTTAAGGGACAATCTGTATAATTCACCCCTCCACTTT	CASSLRDNLYNSPLHF
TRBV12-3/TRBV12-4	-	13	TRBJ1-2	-	TGTGCCAGCAGTTTAGAGGGAAACTATGGCTACACCTTC	CASSLEGNYGYTF